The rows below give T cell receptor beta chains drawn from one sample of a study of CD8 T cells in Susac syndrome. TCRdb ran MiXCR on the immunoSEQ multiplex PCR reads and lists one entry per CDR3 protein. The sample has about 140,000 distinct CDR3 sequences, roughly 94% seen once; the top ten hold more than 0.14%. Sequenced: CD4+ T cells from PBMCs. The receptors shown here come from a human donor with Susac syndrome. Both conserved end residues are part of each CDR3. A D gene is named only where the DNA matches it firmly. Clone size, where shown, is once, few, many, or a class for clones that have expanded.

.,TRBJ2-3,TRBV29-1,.,TGCAGCTCCAGGGACTTCCCCACAGATACGCAGTATTTT,CSSRDFPTDTQYF
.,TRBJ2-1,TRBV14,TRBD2,TGTGCCAGCAGCCAAGATTTTGGAGCGGGAGTGGGCAATGAGCAGTTCTTC,CASSQDFGAGVGNEQFF
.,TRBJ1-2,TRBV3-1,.,TGTGCCAGCAGCCAAGAGTGGGGAGACTATGGCTACACCTTC,CASSQEWGDYGYTF
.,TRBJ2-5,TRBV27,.,TGTGCCAGCAGTTCCATGACCGGCGTTCAGGAGACCCAGTACTTC,CASSSMTGVQETQYF
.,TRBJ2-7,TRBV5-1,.,TGCGCCAGCAGCCCCCGTCAGGGGAGGGAGCAGTACTTC,CASSPRQGREQYF
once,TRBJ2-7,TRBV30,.,TGTGCCTGGAGTAACAGGGCCCACGAGCAGTACTTC,CAWSNRAHEQYF
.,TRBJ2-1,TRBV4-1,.,TGCGCCAGCAGCCAAGAGATATGGGGTGGGGATGAGCAGTTCTTC,CASSQEIWGGDEQFF
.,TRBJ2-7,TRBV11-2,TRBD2,TGTGCCAGCAGCTCAGGGCGGGAGGCCTACGAGCAGTACTTC,CASSSGREAYEQYF
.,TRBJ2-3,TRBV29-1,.,TGCAGCGTTGATTACAGCTACTCCTCCACAGATACGCAGTATTTT,CSVDYSYSSTDTQYF
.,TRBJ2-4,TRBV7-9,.,TGTGCCAGCATCCCCGACAGGGCCAAAAACATTCAGTACTTC,CASIPDRAKNIQYF
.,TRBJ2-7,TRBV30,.,TGTGCCTGGGCCCCAGGGGCAGCTTCTTCCTACGAGCAGTACTTC,CAWAPGAASSYEQYF
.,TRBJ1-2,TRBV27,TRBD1,TGTGCCAGCACCCTGACAGGGGGCGCAAAAGGCTACACCTTC,CASTLTGGAKGYTF
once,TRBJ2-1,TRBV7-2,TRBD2,TGTGCCAGCAGCTCGGGACTAGCGGGGGTTAGTGAGCAGTTCTTC,CASSSGLAGVSEQFF
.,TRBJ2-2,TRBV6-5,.,TGTGCCAGTCGGGATTCCAACACCGGGGAGCTGTTTTTT,CASRDSNTGELFF
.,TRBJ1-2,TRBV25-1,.,TGTGCCAGCAGTGGGGGCGGGGCAGGGTCAAATGGCTACACCTTC,CASSGGGAGSNGYTF
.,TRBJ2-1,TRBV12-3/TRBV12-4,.,TGTGCCAGCAGTCCCCCGGGTCAGGGGGGCTACAATGAGCAGTTCTTC,CASSPPGQGGYNEQFF
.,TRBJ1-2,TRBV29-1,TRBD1,TGCAGCGCCCAACAGGGGGCTGGGGGCTACACCTTC,CSAQQGAGGYTF
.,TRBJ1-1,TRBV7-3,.,TGTGCCAGCAGCTTAGGGGGTCCTCAGAACACTGAAGCTTTCTTT,CASSLGGPQNTEAFF
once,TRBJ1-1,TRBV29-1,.,TGCAGCCGCGCAGGGCCTGGCACTGAAGCTTTCTTT,CSRAGPGTEAFF
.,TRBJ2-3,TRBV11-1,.,TGTGCCAGCAGCTTAGTCCGCAACACAGATACGCAGTATTTT,CASSLVRNTDTQYF
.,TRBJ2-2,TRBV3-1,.,TGTGCCAGCAGCCAACCTAGCGTGAACACCGGGGAGCTGTTTTTT,CASSQPSVNTGELFF
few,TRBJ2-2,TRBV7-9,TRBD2,TGTGCCAGCAGCTTAGTTGGACTAGCGGGAGGAGCCGGGGAGCTGTTTTTT,CASSLVGLAGGAGELFF
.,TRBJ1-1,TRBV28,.,TGTGCCAGCACCCGGCCCCGACAGACTGAAGCTTTCTTT,CASTRPRQTEAFF
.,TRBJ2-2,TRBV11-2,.,TGTGCCAGCAGCGGGCTGGAGCGTTGGACCGGGGAGCTGTTTTTT,CASSGLERWTGELFF
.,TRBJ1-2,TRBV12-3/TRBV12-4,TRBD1,TGTGCCAGCAGTCCGGACAGGGTTCAGTGGGGCTACACCTTC,CASSPDRVQWGYTF
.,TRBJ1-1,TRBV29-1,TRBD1,TGCAGCGTGGAACCAGGGGGCGTGAACACTGAAGCTTTCTTT,CSVEPGGVNTEAFF
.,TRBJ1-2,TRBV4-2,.,TGTGCCAGCAGCCAAGATCGAGGCGGAAACTATGGCTACACCTTC,CASSQDRGGNYGYTF
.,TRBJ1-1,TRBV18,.,TGTGCCAGCTCACACGCACCGGGAGACACTGAAGCTTTCTTT,CASSHAPGDTEAFF
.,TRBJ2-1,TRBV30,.,TGTGCCTGGAGCCGGAGTTCCTACAATGAGCAGTTCTTC,CAWSRSSYNEQFF
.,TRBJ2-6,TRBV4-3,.,TGCGCCAGCACCTTCCGACAGGGAGGGAGCTCTGGGGCCAACGTCCTGACTTTC,CASTFRQGGSSGANVLTF
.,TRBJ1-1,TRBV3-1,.,TGTGCCAGCAGCCAAGATCTTCTTCGGGCAGCTTTCTTT,CASSQDLLRAAFF
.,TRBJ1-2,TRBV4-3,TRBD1,TGCGCCAGCAGCCAGGAAGGGACAGCCTTTAACTATGGCTACACCTTC,CASSQEGTAFNYGYTF
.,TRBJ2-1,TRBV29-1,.,TGCAGCGTTGAAGGGTTCCCGCGACCTAGCTCCTACAATGAGCAGTTCTTC,CSVEGFPRPSSYNEQFF
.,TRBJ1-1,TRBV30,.,TGTGCCCGCCGTGACACGGGGAACACTGAAGCTTTCTTT,CARRDTGNTEAFF
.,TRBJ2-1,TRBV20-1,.,TGCAGTGCTAGAGATCTAACGCGGGGCCACCGAGAGCAGTTCTTC,CSARDLTRGHREQFF
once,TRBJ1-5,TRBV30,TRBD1,TGTGCCTGGAGGTCTACAGGGGTCAATCAGCCCCAGCATTTT,CAWRSTGVNQPQHF
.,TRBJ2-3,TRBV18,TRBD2,TGTGCCAGCTCACACGGACTAGCGGGGCACACAGATACGCAGTATTTT,CASSHGLAGHTDTQYF